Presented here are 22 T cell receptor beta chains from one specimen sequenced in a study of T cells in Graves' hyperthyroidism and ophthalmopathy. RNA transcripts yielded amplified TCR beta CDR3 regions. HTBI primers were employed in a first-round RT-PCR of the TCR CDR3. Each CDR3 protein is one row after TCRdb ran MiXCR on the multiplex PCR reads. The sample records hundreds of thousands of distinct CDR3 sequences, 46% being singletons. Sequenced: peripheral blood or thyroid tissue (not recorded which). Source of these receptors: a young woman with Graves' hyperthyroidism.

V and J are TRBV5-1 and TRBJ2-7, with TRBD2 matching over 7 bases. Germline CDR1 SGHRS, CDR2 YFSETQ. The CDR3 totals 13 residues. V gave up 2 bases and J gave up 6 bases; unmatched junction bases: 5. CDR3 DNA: TGCGCCAGCAGCTTAAGACTAGCTGCCGAGCAGTACTTC. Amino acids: CASSLRLAAEQYF.

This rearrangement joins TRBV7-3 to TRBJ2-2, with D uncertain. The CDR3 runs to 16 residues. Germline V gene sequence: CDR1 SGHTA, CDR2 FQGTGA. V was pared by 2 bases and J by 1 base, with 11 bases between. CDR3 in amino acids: CASSLGPPQNTGELFF. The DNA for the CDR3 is TGTGCCAGCAGCTTAGGTCCACCGCAGAACACCGGGGAGCTGTTTTTT.

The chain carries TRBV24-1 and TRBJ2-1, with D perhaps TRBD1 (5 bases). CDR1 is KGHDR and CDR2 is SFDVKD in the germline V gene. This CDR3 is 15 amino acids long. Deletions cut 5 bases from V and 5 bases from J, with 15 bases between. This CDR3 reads CATSGSTSGNNEQFF. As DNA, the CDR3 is TGTGCCACCAGTGGCTCCACATCAGGGAACAATGAGCAGTTCTTC.

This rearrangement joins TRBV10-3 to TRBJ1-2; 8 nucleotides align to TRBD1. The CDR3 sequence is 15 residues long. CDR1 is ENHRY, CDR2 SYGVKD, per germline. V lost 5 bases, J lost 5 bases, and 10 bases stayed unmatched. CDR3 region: CAISRTQGQDYGYTF. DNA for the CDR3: TGTGCCATCAGTCGAACCCAGGGACAGGATTATGGCTACACCTTC.

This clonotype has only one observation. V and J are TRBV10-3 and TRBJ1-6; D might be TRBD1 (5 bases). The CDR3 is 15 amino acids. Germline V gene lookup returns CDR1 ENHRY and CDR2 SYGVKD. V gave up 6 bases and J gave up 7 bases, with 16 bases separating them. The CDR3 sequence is CAIRATDSSNSPLHF. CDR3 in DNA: TGTGCCATCAGGGCAACCGACAGTAGCAATTCACCCCTCCACTTT.

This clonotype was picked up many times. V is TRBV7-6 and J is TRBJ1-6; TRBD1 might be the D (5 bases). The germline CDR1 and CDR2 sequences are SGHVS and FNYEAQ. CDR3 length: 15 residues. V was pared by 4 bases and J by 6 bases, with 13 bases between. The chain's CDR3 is CASSSLAGGNSPLHF. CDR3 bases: TGTGCCAGCAGCTCCCTAGCCGGGGGTAATTCACCCCTCCACTTT.

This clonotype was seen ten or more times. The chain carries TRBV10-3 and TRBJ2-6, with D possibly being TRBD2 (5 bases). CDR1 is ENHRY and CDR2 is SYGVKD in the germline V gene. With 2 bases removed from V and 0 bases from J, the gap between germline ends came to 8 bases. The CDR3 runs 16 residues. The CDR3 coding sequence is TGTGCCATCAGTGAGCCACTAGGCTCTGGGGCCAACGTCCTGACTTTC. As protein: CAISEPLGSGANVLTF.

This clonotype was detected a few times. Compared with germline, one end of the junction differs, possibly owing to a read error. For the CDR3, the DNA is TGTGCCAACAGCCTTTTCCCGATCGGGGAGCTGTTTTTT. Residues: CANSLFPIGELFF. The V and J genes are TRBV5-1 and TRBJ2-2; D unresolved. Germline V gene sequence: CDR1 SGHRS, CDR2 YFSETQ. The CDR3 is 13 residues long.

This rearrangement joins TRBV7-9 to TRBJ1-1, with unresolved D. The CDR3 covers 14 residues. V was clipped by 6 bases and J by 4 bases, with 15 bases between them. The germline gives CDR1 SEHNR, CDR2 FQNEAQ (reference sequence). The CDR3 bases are TGTGCCAGCAGTTCAACGGGTAGCTTCACTGAAGCTTTCTTT. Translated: CASSSTGSFTEAFF.

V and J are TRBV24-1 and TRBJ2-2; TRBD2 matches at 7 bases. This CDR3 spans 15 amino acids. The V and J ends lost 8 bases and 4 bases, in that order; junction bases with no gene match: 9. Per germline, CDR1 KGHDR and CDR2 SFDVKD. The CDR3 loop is CATNGGGPSTGELFF. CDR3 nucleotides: TGTGCCACCAATGGGGGAGGGCCGAGCACCGGGGAGCTGTTTTTT.

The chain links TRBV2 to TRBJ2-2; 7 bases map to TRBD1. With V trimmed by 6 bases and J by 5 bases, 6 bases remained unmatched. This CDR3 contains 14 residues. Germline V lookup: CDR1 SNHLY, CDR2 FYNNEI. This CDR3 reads CASSESGGTGELFF. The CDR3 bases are TGTGCCAGCAGCGAGTCAGGGGGTACCGGGGAGCTGTTTTTT.

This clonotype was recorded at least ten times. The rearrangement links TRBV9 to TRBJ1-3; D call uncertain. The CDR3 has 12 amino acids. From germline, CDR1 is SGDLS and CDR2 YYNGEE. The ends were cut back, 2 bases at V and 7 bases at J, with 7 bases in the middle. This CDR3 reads CASSVNRNTIYF. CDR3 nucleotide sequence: TGTGCCAGCAGCGTTAATCGGAACACCATATATTTT.

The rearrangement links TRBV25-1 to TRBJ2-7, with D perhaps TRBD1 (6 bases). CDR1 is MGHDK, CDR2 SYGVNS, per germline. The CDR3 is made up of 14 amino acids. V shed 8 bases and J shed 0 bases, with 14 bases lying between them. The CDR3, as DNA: TGTGCCAGCCGGACAGCGCAGAGCTCCTACGAGCAGTACTTC. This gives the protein CASRTAQSSYEQYF.

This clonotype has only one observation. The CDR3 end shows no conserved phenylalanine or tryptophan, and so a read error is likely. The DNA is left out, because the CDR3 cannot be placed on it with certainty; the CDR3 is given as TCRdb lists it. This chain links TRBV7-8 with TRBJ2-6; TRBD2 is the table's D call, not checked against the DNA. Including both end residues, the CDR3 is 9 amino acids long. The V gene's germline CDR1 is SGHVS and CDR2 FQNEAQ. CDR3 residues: CASSLARLA.

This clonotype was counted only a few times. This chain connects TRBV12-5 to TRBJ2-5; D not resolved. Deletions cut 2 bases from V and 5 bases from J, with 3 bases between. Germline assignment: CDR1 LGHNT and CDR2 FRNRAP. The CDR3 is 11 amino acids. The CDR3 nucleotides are TGTGCTAGTGGTTTGTCGGAGACCCAGTACTTC. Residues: CASGLSETQYF.

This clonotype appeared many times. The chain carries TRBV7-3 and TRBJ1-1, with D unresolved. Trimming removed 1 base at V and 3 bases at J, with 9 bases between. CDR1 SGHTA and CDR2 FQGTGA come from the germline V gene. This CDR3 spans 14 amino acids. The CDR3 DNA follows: TGTGCCAGCAGCTTAAATTCGGAGGACACTGAAGCTTTCTTT. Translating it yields CASSLNSEDTEAFF.

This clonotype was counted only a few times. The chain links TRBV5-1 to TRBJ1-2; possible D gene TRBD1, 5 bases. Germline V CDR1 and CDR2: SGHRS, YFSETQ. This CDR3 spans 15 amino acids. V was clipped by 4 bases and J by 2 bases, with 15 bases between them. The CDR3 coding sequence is TGCGCCAGCAGCGCCTCGATACAGGCAAACTATGGCTACACCTTC. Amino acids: CASSASIQANYGYTF.

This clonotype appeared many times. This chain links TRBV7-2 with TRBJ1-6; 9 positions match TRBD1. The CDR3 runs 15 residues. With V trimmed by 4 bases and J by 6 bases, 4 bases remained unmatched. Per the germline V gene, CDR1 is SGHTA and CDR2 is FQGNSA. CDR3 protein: CASSYRTGANSPLHF. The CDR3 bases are TGTGCCAGCAGCTACAGGACAGGGGCTAATTCACCCCTCCACTTT.

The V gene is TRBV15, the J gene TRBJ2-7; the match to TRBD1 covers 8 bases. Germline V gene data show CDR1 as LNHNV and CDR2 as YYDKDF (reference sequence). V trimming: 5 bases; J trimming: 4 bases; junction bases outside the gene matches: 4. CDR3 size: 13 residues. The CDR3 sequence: CATSLRDRYEQYF. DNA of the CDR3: TGTGCCACCAGCCTACGGGACAGGTACGAGCAGTACTTC.

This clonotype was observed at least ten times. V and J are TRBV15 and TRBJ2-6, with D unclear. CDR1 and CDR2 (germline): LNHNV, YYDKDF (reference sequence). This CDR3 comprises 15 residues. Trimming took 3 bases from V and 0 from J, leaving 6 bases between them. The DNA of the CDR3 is TGTGCCACCAGCAGTCGGAGCTCTGGGGCCAACGTCCTGACTTTC. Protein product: CATSSRSSGANVLTF.

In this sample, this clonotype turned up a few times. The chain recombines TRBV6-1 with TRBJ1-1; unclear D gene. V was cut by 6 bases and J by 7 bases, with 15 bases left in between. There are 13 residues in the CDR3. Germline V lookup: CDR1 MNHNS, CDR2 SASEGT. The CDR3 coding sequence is TGTGCCAGCAGAGAGGTCCAATCGAGTGAAGCTTTCTTT. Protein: CASREVQSSEAFF.

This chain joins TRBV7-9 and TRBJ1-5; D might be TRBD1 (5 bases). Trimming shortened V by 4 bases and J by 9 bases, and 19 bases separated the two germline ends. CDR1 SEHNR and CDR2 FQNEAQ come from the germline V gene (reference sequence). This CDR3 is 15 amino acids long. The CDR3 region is CASSSLDGTVRPQHF. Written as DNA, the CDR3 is TGTGCCAGCAGCTCCCTAGACGGGACGGTAAGGCCCCAGCATTTT.